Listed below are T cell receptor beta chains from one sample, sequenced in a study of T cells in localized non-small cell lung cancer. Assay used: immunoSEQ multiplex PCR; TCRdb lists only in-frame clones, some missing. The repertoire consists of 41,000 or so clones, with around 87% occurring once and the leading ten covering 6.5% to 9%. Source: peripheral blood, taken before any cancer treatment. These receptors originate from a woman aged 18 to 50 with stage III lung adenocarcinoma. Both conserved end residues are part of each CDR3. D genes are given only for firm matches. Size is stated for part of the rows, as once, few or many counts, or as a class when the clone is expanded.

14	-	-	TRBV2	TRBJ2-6	TGTGCCAGACAGGACGGGTCTGGGGCCAACGTCCTGACTTTC	CARQDGSGANVLTF
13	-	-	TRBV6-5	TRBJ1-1	TGTGCCAGCAGGTCCCTTGGCGACACTGAAGCTTTCTTT	CASRSLGDTEAFF
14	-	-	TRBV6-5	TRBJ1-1	TGTGCCAGCAGTTACCAATCATTGGGGACTGAAGCTTTCTTT	CASSYQSLGTEAFF
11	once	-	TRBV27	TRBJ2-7	TGTGCCAGCAGAGATAACTACGAGCAGTACTTC	CASRDNYEQYF
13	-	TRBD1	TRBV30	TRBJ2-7	TGTGCCTGGAGTGGGGACAGGTGGGGGGAGCAGTACTTC	CAWSGDRWGEQYF
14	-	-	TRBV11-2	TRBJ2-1	TGTGCCAGCAGTCCTCTGCGCCCTCAAAATGAGCAGTTCTTC	CASSPLRPQNEQFF
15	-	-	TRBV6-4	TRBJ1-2	TGTGCCAGCAGTGCCGCTCCCGGGACCGCGAGCGGCTACACCTTC	CASSAAPGTASGYTF
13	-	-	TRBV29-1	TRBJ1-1	TGCAGCGTTGTGAAGGGAGAGGGCACTGAAGCTTTCTTT	CSVVKGEGTEAFF
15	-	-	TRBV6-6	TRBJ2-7	TGTGCCAGCAGCCACTTCTCTCCGAACTCCTACGAGCAGTACTTC	CASSHFSPNSYEQYF
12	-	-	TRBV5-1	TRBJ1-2	TGCGCCAGCAGGGTAGGGGACGGTGGCTACACCTTC	CASRVGDGGYTF
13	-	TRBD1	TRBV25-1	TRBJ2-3	TGTGCGGAGAGGGACAGTAGGTCAGATACGCAGTATTTT	CAERDSRSDTQYF
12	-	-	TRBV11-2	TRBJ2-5	TGTGCCAGCAGCTTAGGTCAAGAGACCCAGTACTTC	CASSLGQETQYF
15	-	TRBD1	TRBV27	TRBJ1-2	TGTGCCAGCAGTTTATCGGCGACAGGGTGGAATGGCTACACCTTC	CASSLSATGWNGYTF
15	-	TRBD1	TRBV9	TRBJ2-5	TGTGCCAGCAGCGTAAGGACAGGGGAGGGAGAGACCCAGTACTTC	CASSVRTGEGETQYF
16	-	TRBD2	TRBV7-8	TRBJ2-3	TGTGCCAGCAGACAACTAGCGGGGGGGCTCAAAGATACGCAGTATTTT	CASRQLAGGLKDTQYF
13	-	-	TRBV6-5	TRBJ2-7	TGTGCCAGCAGTCTCTCCAGGGGCTACGAGCAGTACTTC	CASSLSRGYEQYF
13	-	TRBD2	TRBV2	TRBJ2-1	TGTGCCAGCAGTGAAGGAGGACTAGCTGAGCAGTTCTTC	CASSEGGLAEQFF
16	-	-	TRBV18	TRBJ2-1	TGTGCCAGCTCACCAACGACAGACCTAACCTACAATGAGCAGTTCTTC	CASSPTTDLTYNEQFF
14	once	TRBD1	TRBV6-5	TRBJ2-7	TGTGCCAGCAGGGGGGACCGACAGGGCGACGAGCAGTACTTC	CASRGDRQGDEQYF
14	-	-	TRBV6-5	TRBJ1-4	TGTGCCAGCAGTCCCGTGGGGGGTAATGAAAAACTGTTTTTT	CASSPVGGNEKLFF
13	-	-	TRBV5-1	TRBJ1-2	TGCGCCAGCAGCTTGGACCAGCCCTATGGCTACACCTTC	CASSLDQPYGYTF
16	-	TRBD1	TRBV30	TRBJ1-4	TGTGCCTGCCACAGGGGTCGTTTCGGGACTAATGAAAAACTGTTTTTT	CACHRGRFGTNEKLFF
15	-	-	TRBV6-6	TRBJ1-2	TGTGCCAGCAGCCCAGGACTCTCGCCTGCCCTTGGCTACACCTTC	CASSPGLSPALGYTF
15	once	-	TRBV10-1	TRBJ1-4	TGCGCCAGCAGTGACGGGACGCGAACTAATGAAAAACTGTTTTTT	CASSDGTRTNEKLFF
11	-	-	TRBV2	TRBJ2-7	TGTGCCAGCAGCCGCAGGGGCGAGCAGTACTTC	CASSRRGEQYF
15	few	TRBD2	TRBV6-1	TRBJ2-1	TGTGCCAGCAGTGTCACTAGCGGGGGGACCGATGAGCAGTTCTTC	CASSVTSGGTDEQFF
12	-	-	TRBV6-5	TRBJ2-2	TGTGCCAGCAGTGGTAGGGACGGGGAGCTGTTTTTT	CASSGRDGELFF
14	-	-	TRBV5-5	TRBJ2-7	TGTGCCAGCAGCTTGGTACTCCTCTCCTACGAGCAGTACTTC	CASSLVLLSYEQYF
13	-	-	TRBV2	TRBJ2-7	TGTGCCGGCCGGGACGGAAGCTCCTACGAGCAGTACTTC	CAGRDGSSYEQYF
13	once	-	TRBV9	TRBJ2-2	TGTGCCAGCAGCCCCACCGCGACCGGGGAGCTGTTTTTT	CASSPTATGELFF
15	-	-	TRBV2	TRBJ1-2	TGTGCCAGCAGTGACAGACCGGGGGCGCGGGAAGGCTACACCTTC	CASSDRPGAREGYTF
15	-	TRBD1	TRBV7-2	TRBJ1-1	TGTGCCAGCAGCTTTCTCGGACAGGCGGACACTGAAGCTTTCTTT	CASSFLGQADTEAFF
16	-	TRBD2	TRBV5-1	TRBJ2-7	TGCGCCAGCAGCTTGGGGACTAGCGGGGGCCCCTACGAGCAGTACTTC	CASSLGTSGGPYEQYF
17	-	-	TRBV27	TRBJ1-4	TGTGCCAGCAGTTTATCAAGAGTGGCCCTAACTAATGAAAAACTGTTTTTT	CASSLSRVALTNEKLFF
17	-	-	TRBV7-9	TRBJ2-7	TGTGCCAGCAGCTTAATTGGCGGGACAGTAAGCTCCTACGAGCAGTACTTC	CASSLIGGTVSSYEQYF
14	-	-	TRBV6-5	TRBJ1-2	TGTGCCAGCGCGGAGCGACAGGCTAACTATGGCTACACCTTC	CASAERQANYGYTF
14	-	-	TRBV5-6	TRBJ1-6	TGTGCCAGCAGCTTGCCACCAGAGGATTCACCCCTCCACTTT	CASSLPPEDSPLHF
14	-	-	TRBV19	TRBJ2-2	TGTGCCAGTCGGGGACCTTCGAACACCGGGGAGCTGTTTTTT	CASRGPSNTGELFF
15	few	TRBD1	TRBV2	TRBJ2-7	TGTGCCAGCAGGGTAAGACAGGGTGGCTCCTACGAGCAGTACTTC	CASRVRQGGSYEQYF
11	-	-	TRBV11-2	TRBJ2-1	TGTGCCAGCAGTCCAGCGAATGAGCAGTTCTTC	CASSPANEQFF
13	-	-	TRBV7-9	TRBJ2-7	TGTGCCAGCGGCCTCGGGGCCTCAGGGGAGCAGTACTTC	CASGLGASGEQYF
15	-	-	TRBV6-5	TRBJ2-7	TGTGCCAGCAGTTACACGCAGGAGAGCTCCTACGAGCAGTACTTC	CASSYTQESSYEQYF
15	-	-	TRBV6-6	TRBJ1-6	TGTGCCAGCAGTTACGTAGGGGTTGGGGATTCACCCCTCCACTTT	CASSYVGVGDSPLHF
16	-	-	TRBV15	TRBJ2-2	TGTGCCACCAGCCCCCGACGGGCAGGGAACACCGGGGAGCTGTTTTTT	CATSPRRAGNTGELFF